One and the same sample provided the 21 T cell receptor beta chains below, sequenced in a study of blood T cell repertoires in COVID-19. Libraries were prepared by immunoSEQ multiplex PCR; TCRdb keeps only in-frame clonotypes and omits some of them. The sample includes fewer than 200,000 clones, approximately 84% of them seen just once. The sequencing input was PBMCs or T cells enriched from blood (not recorded which). These receptor sequences come from a man between 45 and 60 years old who had recovered from COVID-19.

V usage is TRBV11-2 and J usage is TRBJ2-3, with 8 bases fitting TRBD2. The CDR3 is made up of 16 amino acids. The V gene end was trimmed by 1 base and the J gene end by 2 bases; junction bases not matched to a gene: 5. Germline CDR1 and CDR2: SGHAT and FQNNGV. CDR3 nucleotide sequence: TGTGCCAGCAGCTTAGGAGCGGGGGCCCACACAGATACGCAGTATTTT. Protein: CASSLGAGAHTDTQYF.

The chain couples TRBV5-1 to TRBJ1-2, with 9 bases matching TRBD1. The CDR3 is 13 amino acids. Trimming took 6 bases from V and 8 from J; bases not matched to a gene: 8. Germline V gives CDR1 SGHRS, CDR2 YFSETQ. CDR3 nucleotide sequence: TGCGCCAGCAAATTACAGGGGGCAGAGGGCTACACCTTC. Its protein is CASKLQGAEGYTF.

The V gene is TRBV12-3 or TRBV12-4, the J gene TRBJ2-3; D might be TRBD1 (5 bases). Trimming took off 5 bases at V and 6 bases at J, with 9 bases between the two ends. This CDR3 comprises 12 residues. The chain's CDR3 is CASSQGVDTQYF. DNA for the CDR3: TGTGCCAGCAGTCAAGGGGTGGATACGCAGTATTTT.

The chain links TRBV7-6 to TRBJ1-1, with D uncertain. Germline V gene data show CDR1 as SGHVS and CDR2 as FNYEAQ. Trimming pared 4 bases from V and 8 bases from J, leaving 8 bases between. CDR3 length: 11 residues. The CDR3 bases are TGTGCCAGCAGCTCCGGTCAAGAAGCTTTCTTT. Translating gives CASSSGQEAFF.

V is TRBV7-9 and J is TRBJ2-5, with no clear D. Germline CDR1 and CDR2: SEHNR and FQNEAQ (reference sequence). The CDR3 loop spans 14 amino acids. The V end lost 4 bases, the J end lost 4 bases, and 13 bases lay between the germline ends. The CDR3 DNA reads as TGTGCCAGCAGCTCACCCCCGCCCGGAGAGACCCAGTACTTC. This gives the protein CASSSPPPGETQYF. The variable domain in full, completed from reference TRBV7-9 and TRBJ2-5, reads DTGVSQNPRHKITKRGQNVTFRCDPISEHNRLYWYRQTLGQGPEFLTYFQNEAQLEKSRLLSDRFSAERPKGSFSTLEIQRTEQGDSAMYLCASSSPPPGETQYFGPGTRLLVL.

The chain recombines TRBV18 with TRBJ1-6; D unclear. Trimming shortened V by 2 bases and J by 10 bases, and 6 bases separated the two germline ends. Germline CDR1 reads KGHSH; CDR2 reads LQKENI. CDR3 length: 12 amino acids. The CDR3 nucleotides are TGTGCCAGCTCACCAAAGAGCTCACCCCTCCACTTT. This translates into CASSPKSSPLHF. Using reference TRBV18 and TRBJ1-6 for the parts outside the CDR3, the full variable domain is NAGVMQNPRHLVRRRGQEARLRCSPMKGHSHVYWYRQLPEEGLKFMVYLQKENIIDESGMPKERFSAEFPKEGPSILRIQQVVRGDSAAYFCASSPKSSPLHFGNGTRLTVT.

The chain links TRBV5-1 to TRBJ1-2; D unclear. The V gene lost 4 bases and the J gene lost 3 bases, with 7 bases spanning the gap. CDR1 is SGHRS, CDR2 YFSETQ, per germline. There are 12 residues in the CDR3. CDR3 coding DNA: TGCGCCAGCAGCGTGGAGCACTATGGCTACACCTTC. Its translation: CASSVEHYGYTF.

The chain joins TRBV10-3 to TRBJ2-7; TRBD1 matches 9 bases. V gave up 4 bases and J gave up 1 base; unmatched junction bases: 2. Germline lookup yields CDR1 ENHRY and CDR2 SYGVKD. The CDR3 has 14 amino acids. CDR3 coding DNA: TGTGCCATCAGTGGGGGACAGGGATCCTACGAGCAGTACTTC. Translating gives CAISGGQGSYEQYF.

This chain joins TRBV7-9 and TRBJ2-2; D not resolved. This CDR3 is 14 amino acids long. The V gene lost 1 base and the J gene lost 2 bases, with 5 bases spanning the gap. Germline V gene data show CDR1 as SEHNR and CDR2 as FQNEAQ (reference sequence). CDR3 sequence: CASSLDTNTGELFF. CDR3 coding DNA: TGTGCCAGCAGCTTAGACACCAACACCGGGGAGCTGTTTTTT.

CDR3: CASSQDRGEAFF. The CDR3 region has the DNA TGCGCCAGCAGTCAGGACAGGGGGGAAGCTTTCTTT. V is TRBV5-1 and J is TRBJ1-1; 10 bases are shared with TRBD1. Per germline, CDR1 SGHRS and CDR2 YFSETQ. This CDR3 has 12 residues. V dropped 5 bases and J dropped 8; count of bases not matched to a gene: 3.

As to this clone: In the same sample, other DNA sequences code for this CDR3. The chain joins TRBV4-2 to TRBJ1-2, with no clear D. Germline lookup yields CDR1 LGHNA and CDR2 YNFKEQ. Deletions cut 0 bases from V and 5 bases from J, with 7 bases between. This CDR3 is 13 amino acids long. CDR3 amino acids: CASSQEGGYGYTF. As DNA, the CDR3 is TGTGCCAGCAGCCAAGAGGGAGGTTATGGCTACACCTTC.

The chain uses TRBV19 and TRBJ2-7; 9 nucleotides agree with TRBD1. This CDR3 region has 15 residues. Per the germline V gene, CDR1 is LNHDA and CDR2 is SQIVND (reference sequence). Germline trimming cut 1 base from V and 5 bases from J; bases unmatched to any gene: 6. CDR3 sequence reads: CASSIGGQGYHEQYF. CDR3 nucleotides: TGTGCCAGTAGTATAGGGGGACAGGGTTACCACGAGCAGTACTTC. Full variable domain (missing parts from reference TRBV19 and TRBJ2-7): DGGITQSPKYLFRKEGQNVTLSCEQNLNHDAMYWYRQDPGQGLRLIYYSQIVNDFQKGDIAEGYSVSREKKESFPLTVTSAQKNPTAFYLCASSIGGQGYHEQYFGPGTRLTVT.

The chain links TRBV19 to TRBJ2-2; 9 bases are a match to TRBD1. The CDR3 extends over 13 amino acids. Germline assignment: CDR1 LNHDA and CDR2 SQIVND (reference sequence). With V trimmed by 11 bases and J by 3 bases, 4 bases remained unmatched. CDR3 sequence (DNA): TGTGCCGTTAGGACAGGGGACACCGGGGAGCTGTTTTTT. It translates to CAVRTGDTGELFF.

This chain joins TRBV5-1 and TRBJ2-7, with 11 nucleotides matching TRBD2. V shed 3 bases and J 6 bases; nucleotides not matched to a gene: 5. This CDR3 region has 14 residues. CDR1 and CDR2 from the germline V gene are SGHRS and YFSETQ. CDR3 residues: CASSSTSGGSEQYF. The CDR3 region has the DNA TGCGCCAGCAGCTCCACTAGCGGGGGAAGCGAGCAGTACTTC.

V gene TRBV10-3 combines with J gene TRBJ1-1; D might be TRBD1 (6 bases). Germline CDR1 is ENHRY and CDR2 is SYGVKD. Trimming stripped 6 bases from V and 3 bases from J, with 11 bases between. The CDR3 length is 13 residues. CDR3: CAIRARTDTEAFF. The CDR3 DNA is TGTGCCATCAGGGCCCGGACAGACACTGAAGCTTTCTTT.

The chain has TRBV5-6 and TRBJ1-6, with D hard to call. This CDR3 spans 15 amino acids. The V and J ends lost 1 base and 0 bases respectively, with 5 bases between them. Germline CDR1 SGHDT, CDR2 YYEEEE. The CDR3 loop is CASSLKSSYNSPLHF. The CDR3 DNA follows: TGTGCCAGCAGCTTGAAGAGCTCCTATAATTCACCCCTCCACTTT. Based on the CDR3 plus reference TRBV5-6 and TRBJ1-6, the full variable domain is DAGVTQSPTHLIKTRGQQVTLRCSPKSGHDTVSWYQQALGQGPQFIFQYYEEEERQRGNFPDRFSGHQFPNYSSELNVNALLLGDSALYLCASSLKSSYNSPLHFGNGTRLTVT.

The chain carries TRBV28 and TRBJ1-3; 8 bases are a match to TRBD1. With V trimmed by 5 bases and J by 0 bases, 3 bases remained unmatched. The length of the CDR3 is 15 residues. Looked up from germline, CDR1 is MDHEN and CDR2 is SYDVKM. The CDR3 region is CASSATGGSGNTIYF. DNA for the CDR3: TGTGCCAGCAGTGCTACAGGGGGCTCTGGAAACACCATATATTTT.

Only one count was recorded for this clone. V is TRBV7-9 and J is TRBJ2-2; a weak D match, TRBD2 (5 bases). The germline V and J ends were trimmed by 3 bases and 1 base, with 9 bases remaining between them. The germline V gene encodes CDR1 SEHNR and CDR2 FQNEAQ (reference sequence). The CDR3 contains 15 residues. CDR3 nucleotides: TGTGCCAGCAGCTTTGGCGGACTGAACACCGGGGAGCTGTTTTTT. It translates to CASSFGGLNTGELFF.

The chain joins TRBV7-9 to TRBJ1-5; the D is unclear. Germline CDR1 reads SEHNR; CDR2 reads FQNEAQ (reference sequence). The CDR3 runs to 13 residues. Trimming cost V 1 base and J 5 bases, with 6 bases left between them. CDR3 in amino acids: CASSLGSDQPQHF. In DNA form, the CDR3 reads TGTGCCAGCAGCTTAGGTTCAGATCAGCCCCAGCATTTT.

The genes are TRBV6-5 and TRBJ2-7, with a tentative D call TRBD1 (5 bases). The CDR3 covers 13 residues. Germline lookup yields CDR1 MNHEY and CDR2 SVGAGI. The V end lost 6 bases, the J end lost 6 bases, and 15 bases lay between the germline ends. The CDR3 bases are TGTGCCAGCAGCCCAGGGTACGTATCCGAGCAGTACTTC. This codes for CASSPGYVSEQYF.

The chain combines TRBV7-9 with TRBJ2-1; TRBD1 matches 7 bases. With 5 bases clipped from V and 6 bases from J, the junction kept 4 bases outside the gene matches. Germline V gives CDR1 SEHNR, CDR2 FQNEAQ (reference sequence). The CDR3 runs 13 residues. The CDR3 is CASSPAGGNEQFF. The CDR3 DNA follows: TGTGCCAGCAGCCCGGCAGGGGGCAATGAGCAGTTCTTC.